These 29 T cell receptor beta chains originate from one sample sequenced in a study of identical twins. One entry per CDR3 protein, called by TCRdb with MiXCR from the 5' RACE reads. The sample records under 300,000 distinct CDR3 sequences, 9.5% to 15% being singletons. This sample was shared with a second study, whose subject was yellow fever vaccine responses in identical twins.

Specimen: memory (CD45RO+) T cells sorted from blood. The origin of the receptors is a woman younger than 35 in good health.

V gene TRBV10-3 combines with J gene TRBJ2-7; D is unresolved. Germline V gene data show CDR1 as ENHRY and CDR2 as SYGVKD. Trimming took 3 bases from V and 2 from J, leaving 5 bases between them. This CDR3 spans 12 amino acids. The CDR3 loop is CAISDSPYEQYF. The CDR3 coding sequence is TGTGCCATCAGTGACTCACCCTACGAGCAGTACTTC.

The chain uses TRBV5-1 and TRBJ2-2, with 13 bases matching TRBD2. The germline CDR1 and CDR2 sequences are SGHRS and YFSETQ. V dropped 4 bases and J dropped 0; count of bases not matched to a gene: 9. The CDR3 extends over 19 amino acids. For the CDR3, the DNA is TGCGCCAGCAGCACGCCCCTACTAGCGGGGGGGACGAACACCGGGGAGCTGTTTTTT. It codes for CASSTPLLAGGTNTGELFF. Drawing the rest from reference TRBV5-1 and TRBJ2-2, the complete variable domain is KAGVTQTPRYLIKTRGQQVTLSCSPISGHRSVSWYQQTPGQGLQFLFEYFSETQRNKGNFPGRFSGRQFSNSRSEMNVSTLELGDSALYLCASSTPLLAGGTNTGELFFGEGSRLTVL.

This clonotype has just a few counts. The chain has TRBV2 and TRBJ1-1; D may be TRBD1 (5 bases). There are 15 residues in the CDR3. From germline, CDR1 is SNHLY and CDR2 FYNNEI. V was clipped by 6 bases and J by 0 bases, with 14 bases between them. CDR3 amino acids: CASSTPPGLNTEAFF. CDR3 bases: TGTGCCAGCAGCACCCCGCCAGGGCTGAACACTGAAGCTTTCTTT.

This chain links TRBV18 with TRBJ2-5; the D is unclear. V gave up 4 bases and J gave up 3 bases, with 6 bases separating them. CDR3 length: 12 amino acids. Germline V gene sequence: CDR1 KGHSH, CDR2 LQKENI. The CDR3 DNA is TGTGCCAGCTCACTCGAAAAAGAGACCCAGTACTTC. Its translation: CASSLEKETQYF.

This clonotype was found a few times. This chain links TRBV7-6 with TRBJ2-1, with TRBD2 matching over 12 bases. The CDR3 consists of 15 residues. Germline V gene lookup returns CDR1 SGHVS and CDR2 FNYEAQ. The trim removed 5 bases at V and 5 bases at J, leaving 4 bases unmatched. In nucleotides, the CDR3 is TGTGCCAGCAGCGCCCGACTAGCGGGGGACAATGAGCAGTTCTTC. The encoded protein is CASSARLAGDNEQFF.

This clonotype appeared a few times. This rearrangement joins TRBV28 to TRBJ2-7, with D perhaps matching TRBD1 (6 bases). The V gene lost 6 bases and the J gene lost 1 base, with 19 bases spanning the gap. CDR3 length: 16 residues. Per germline, CDR1 MDHEN and CDR2 SYDVKM. The CDR3 reads CASRNNWGPASYEQYF. The DNA of the CDR3 is TGTGCCAGCAGGAACAATTGGGGGCCAGCTTCCTACGAGCAGTACTTC.

This clonotype has just a few counts. The chain is built from TRBV29-1 and TRBJ1-1; unclear D gene. Trimming stripped 2 bases from V and 3 bases from J, with 7 bases between. CDR1 SQVTM and CDR2 ANQGSEA come from the germline V gene. This CDR3 has 12 residues. The CDR3 DNA sequence: TGCAGCGTTGAAAGTCAGGACACTGAAGCTTTCTTT. It codes for CSVESQDTEAFF.

This clonotype has at least ten counts. The rearrangement uses TRBV29-1 and TRBJ2-7; D unclear. This CDR3 is built from 11 residues. Germline CDR1 reads SQVTM; CDR2 reads ANQGSEA. Deletions cut 6 bases from V and 2 bases from J, with 8 bases between. DNA of the CDR3: TGCAGCGTCCAAACAGCCTACGAGCAGTACTTC. Protein: CSVQTAYEQYF.

The chain couples TRBV18 to TRBJ2-3; 8 bases agree with TRBD2. CDR1 is KGHSH, CDR2 LQKENI, per germline. This CDR3 spans 17 amino acids. J gave up 2 bases and V 2 bases, and 9 bases lay outside the gene matches. The CDR3 nucleotides are TGTGCCAGCTCACCAGATGGCGGGGGGCGTATCACAGATACGCAGTATTTT. Translated: CASSPDGGGRITDTQYF. Drawing the rest from reference TRBV18 and TRBJ2-3, the complete variable domain is NAGVMQNPRHLVRRRGQEARLRCSPMKGHSHVYWYRQLPEEGLKFMVYLQKENIIDESGMPKERFSAEFPKEGPSILRIQQVVRGDSAAYFCASSPDGGGRITDTQYFGPGTRLTVL.

The chain employs TRBV11-2 and TRBJ2-7; the D call may be TRBD1 or TRBD2 (7 bases each). Trimming removed 5 bases from V and 7 bases from J, with 24 bases in between. This CDR3 is 16 amino acids long. The germline V gene encodes CDR1 SGHAT and CDR2 FQNNGV. CDR3 nucleotides: TGTGCCAGCAGCCCCCGGGGGGCAGGGGGATTAAGGGAGCAGTACTTC. This translates into CASSPRGAGGLREQYF.

This clonotype was seen more than once but under ten times. The V and J genes are TRBV12-3 or TRBV12-4 and TRBJ2-7; D is perhaps TRBD1 (6 bases). Trimming removed 6 bases from V and 3 bases from J, with 12 bases in between. The CDR3 has 13 residues. In nucleotides, the CDR3 is TGTGCCAGCAGGGTACAGGGCAACTACGAGCAGTACTTC. Translation gives CASRVQGNYEQYF.

This clonotype was picked up many times. This chain's CDR3 is CASSPHVGQDGYTF. CDR3 sequence (DNA): TGTGCCAGCAGTCCTCATGTGGGACAAGATGGCTACACCTTC. The chain has TRBV12-3 or TRBV12-4 and TRBJ1-2; a weak D match, TRBD1 (6 bases). This CDR3 has 14 amino acids. V was cut by 5 bases and J by 6 bases, with 16 bases left in between.

This clonotype was picked up a small number of times. The chain is built from TRBV5-6 and TRBJ2-7; 11 bases agree with TRBD1. V lost 3 bases to trimming and J lost 4 bases; unmatched junction nucleotides: 6. The germline CDR1 and CDR2 sequences are SGHDT and YYEEEE. The CDR3 is made up of 15 amino acids. The CDR3 protein is CASSSADRGRYEQYF. CDR3 in DNA: TGTGCCAGCAGCTCCGCGGACAGGGGGCGATACGAGCAGTACTTC.

This clonotype was observed many times. CDR3 residues: CASRTGVAGAGEQFF. In nucleotides, the CDR3 is TGTGCCAGCAGAACGGGGGTAGCGGGAGCAGGTGAGCAGTTCTTC. The chain uses TRBV12-3 or TRBV12-4 and TRBJ2-1; 9 bases are a match to TRBD2. V dropped 6 bases and J dropped 9; count of bases not matched to a gene: 12. The CDR3 loop spans 15 amino acids.

This sequence joins TRBV6-1 and TRBJ2-3; 14 nucleotides match TRBD2. The CDR3 sequence is 17 residues long. Losses at the gene ends were 8 bases for V and 4 bases for J; bases not matched to a gene: 11. Germline CDR1 MNHNS, CDR2 SASEGT. CDR3 sequence reads: CASGRPGLAGDPDTQYF. CDR3 coding DNA: TGTGCCAGCGGACGACCGGGACTAGCGGGAGATCCAGATACGCAGTATTTT.

This clonotype was seen repeatedly, ten times or more. The chain is built from TRBV24-1 and TRBJ2-1; 13 bases map to TRBD2. The ends lost 10 bases at V and 0 bases at J; junction bases unmatched: 11. The germline V gene encodes CDR1 KGHDR and CDR2 SFDVKD. This CDR3 comprises 18 residues. The DNA of the CDR3 is TGTGCCACTGGATTAACTAGCGGGGGGGGAAGCTCCTACAATGAGCAGTTCTTC. The encoded protein is CATGLTSGGGSSYNEQFF.

V usage is TRBV30 and J usage is TRBJ1-2; a possible D gene is TRBD1 (6 bases). Between the trimmed V and J ends, which lost 5 bases and 2 bases, there was a span of 12 bases. The CDR3 covers 13 residues. Germline V gene data show CDR1 as GTSNPN and CDR2 as SVGIG (reference sequence). CDR3 region: CAWGTGHNYGYTF. CDR3 nucleotides: TGTGCCTGGGGGACGGGACACAACTATGGCTACACCTTC.

This chain uses TRBV20-1 with TRBJ1-5; the D is unclear. The CDR3 runs to 12 residues. Germline V gene data show CDR1 as DFQATT and CDR2 as SNEGSKA (reference sequence). Trimming removed 3 bases from V and 2 bases from J, with 5 bases in between. Here the CDR3 DNA reads TGCAGTGCTAGGTTCGGCAATCAGCCCCAGCATTTT. It codes for CSARFGNQPQHF.

This clonotype has just a few counts. The genes are TRBV5-1 and TRBJ2-7; tentatively, D is TRBD1 (6 bases). This CDR3 contains 15 residues. V was shortened by 4 bases and J by 2 bases, with 16 bases between the two germline ends. CDR1 is SGHRS, CDR2 YFSETQ, per germline. The CDR3 loop reads CASSRGAGDTYEQYF. CDR3 nucleotide sequence: TGCGCCAGCAGCCGTGGTGCAGGGGATACCTACGAGCAGTACTTC.

The chain links TRBV9 to TRBJ2-2; the match to TRBD2 covers 11 bases. The CDR3 totals 15 residues. The germline V gene encodes CDR1 SGDLS and CDR2 YYNGEE. V shed 4 bases and J 5 bases; nucleotides not matched to a gene: 4. CDR3 sequence (DNA): TGTGCCAGCAGCATGACTAGCGGGGTGACCGGGGAGCTGTTTTTT. Protein sequence: CASSMTSGVTGELFF.

The chain couples TRBV6-5 to TRBJ2-3; D gene uncertain. The CDR3 consists of 18 residues. Germline V gene sequence: CDR1 MNHEY, CDR2 SVGAGI. The germline V and J ends were trimmed by 0 bases and 0 bases, with 16 bases remaining between them. CDR3 sequence (DNA): TGTGCCAGCAGTTACTCGATCGGCTACTCCTTGAGCACAGATACGCAGTATTTT. It codes for CASSYSIGYSLSTDTQYF.

This clonotype was seen many times. The V gene is TRBV5-1, the J gene TRBJ2-1; 9 bases agree with TRBD1. J was trimmed by 0 bases and V by 4 bases; bases with no gene match: 11. Looked up from germline, CDR1 is SGHRS and CDR2 is YFSETQ. The CDR3 is 18 residues long. CDR3 sequence reads: CASSTGQGYSSSYNEQFF. Written as DNA, the CDR3 is TGCGCCAGCAGCACGGGACAGGGCTATTCAAGCTCCTACAATGAGCAGTTCTTC. Supplemented by reference TRBV5-1 and TRBJ2-1, the full variable domain reads KAGVTQTPRYLIKTRGQQVTLSCSPISGHRSVSWYQQTPGQGLQFLFEYFSETQRNKGNFPGRFSGRQFSNSRSEMNVSTLELGDSALYLCASSTGQGYSSSYNEQFFGPGTRLTVL.

This clonotype was detected a few times. This rearrangement joins TRBV7-9 to TRBJ2-7, with 8 bases identical to TRBD1. Germline V gene data show CDR1 as SEHNR and CDR2 as FQNEAQ (reference sequence). J gave up 4 bases and V 4 bases, and 9 bases lay outside the gene matches. The CDR3 has 15 residues. The CDR3 loop is CASSSGTGSKYEQYF. The CDR3 DNA follows: TGTGCCAGCAGCTCCGGGACAGGTAGTAAATACGAGCAGTACTTC.

At least ten counts were recorded for this clonotype. This CDR3 reads CASSVDPGAPSEQYF. The CDR3 nucleotides read TGTGCCAGCAGCGTAGATCCGGGGGCGCCTAGCGAGCAGTACTTC. The rearrangement uses TRBV9 and TRBJ2-7, with D tentatively TRBD1 or TRBD2 (6 bases each). This CDR3 comprises 15 residues. Deletions cut 0 bases from V and 6 bases from J, with 16 bases between. The germline gives CDR1 SGDLS, CDR2 YYNGEE.

This clonotype has just a few counts. The chain recombines TRBV9 with TRBJ2-1, with TRBD2 matching over 7 bases. Germline V CDR1 and CDR2: SGDLS, YYNGEE. V was clipped by 1 base and J by 9 bases; unmatched bases: 7. CDR3 length: 14 residues. The CDR3 here is CASSVSGVWGEQFF. CDR3 nucleotide sequence: TGTGCCAGCAGCGTAAGCGGGGTGTGGGGTGAGCAGTTCTTC.

A few counts support this clonotype. The J gene is TRBJ2-5, the V gene TRBV28; TRBD2 matches 8 bases. J was trimmed by 3 bases and V by 1 base; bases with no gene match: 13. Germline V gene data show CDR1 as MDHEN and CDR2 as SYDVKM. This CDR3 has 18 amino acids. The CDR3 spells CASSLSKGLGTIEETQYF. In nucleotides, the CDR3 is TGTGCCAGCAGTTTATCCAAGGGACTAGGCACGATAGAAGAGACCCAGTACTTC.

The chain's CDR3 is CASSPRLAGTNTGELFF. In nucleotides, the CDR3 is TGTGCCAGCAGCCCCCGACTAGCGGGAACGAACACCGGGGAGCTGTTTTTT. The genes are TRBV7-9 and TRBJ2-2; 11 bases line up with TRBD2. CDR1 and CDR2 from the germline V gene are SEHNR and FQNEAQ (reference sequence). J gave up 0 bases and V 5 bases, and 5 bases lay outside the gene matches. CDR3 length: 17 amino acids.

The chain employs TRBV7-8 and TRBJ2-5; D gene ambiguous. Trimming stripped 5 bases from V and 7 bases from J, with 14 bases between. The length of the CDR3 is 13 residues. Germline V gene data show CDR1 as SGHVS and CDR2 as FQNEAQ. Here the CDR3 DNA reads TGTGCCAGCAGCCCTGGCCGTACGGGGACCCAGTACTTC. This codes for CASSPGRTGTQYF.

The chain employs TRBV29-1 and TRBJ1-1; D is undetermined. This CDR3 comprises 13 residues. V was clipped by 5 bases and J by 9 bases, with 19 bases between them. Germline CDR1 is SQVTM and CDR2 is ANQGSEA. DNA of the CDR3: TGCAGCGTTATGGTCCACAACCGGCCCCAAGCTTTCTTT. Translating it yields CSVMVHNRPQAFF.